This TCR beta chain was profiled in a study of identifying expanded T cells in peripheral blood. Profiled with immunoSEQ multiplex PCR; TCRdb holds only in-frame clones, not every one. The sample contains 110,000 or so clones, about 87% of which appear only once. With regard to this clone: Its target is unknown.

Collection occurred without any documented infections or immune events in donors. The study, taken as a whole, reports: Differentially abundant clones: 1 to 1.5 between replicates, around 17 at approximately 14 days, under 25 at four. Variance in clone template counts between approximately 2-week samples significantly increased with total template count across all healthy donors.

Germline assignment: CDR1 SGHTA and CDR2 FQGTGA. Trimming took off 3 bases at V and 1 base at J, with 13 bases between the two ends. This CDR3 comprises 16 residues. The sequenced material came from blood. V is TRBV7-3 and J is TRBJ1-3, with D possibly matching TRBD1 (5 bases). The receptor was derived from a person aged 18 to 70 in good health. The DNA of the CDR3 is TGTGCCAGCAGCTTGGGGCCAATAGGATCTGGAAACACCATATATTTT. Its protein product is CASSLGPIGSGNTIYF.